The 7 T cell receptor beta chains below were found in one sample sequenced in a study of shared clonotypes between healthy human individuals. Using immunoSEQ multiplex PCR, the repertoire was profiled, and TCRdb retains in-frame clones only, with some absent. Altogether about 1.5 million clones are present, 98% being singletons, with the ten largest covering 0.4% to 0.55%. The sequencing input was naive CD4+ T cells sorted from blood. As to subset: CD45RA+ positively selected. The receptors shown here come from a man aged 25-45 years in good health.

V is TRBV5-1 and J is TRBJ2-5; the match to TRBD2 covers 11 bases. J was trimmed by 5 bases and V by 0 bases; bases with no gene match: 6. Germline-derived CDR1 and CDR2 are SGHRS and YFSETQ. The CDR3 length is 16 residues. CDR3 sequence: CASSLGLAGTSETQYF. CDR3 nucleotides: TGCGCCAGCAGCTTGGGACTAGCGGGAACGTCGGAGACCCAGTACTTC.

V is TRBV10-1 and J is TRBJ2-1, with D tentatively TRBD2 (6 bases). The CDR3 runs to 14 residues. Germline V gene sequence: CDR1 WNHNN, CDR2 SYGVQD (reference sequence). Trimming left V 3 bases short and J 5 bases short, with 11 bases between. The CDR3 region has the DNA TGCGCCAGCAGTGATCCGGGACTTAACAATGAGCAGTTCTTC. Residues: CASSDPGLNNEQFF.

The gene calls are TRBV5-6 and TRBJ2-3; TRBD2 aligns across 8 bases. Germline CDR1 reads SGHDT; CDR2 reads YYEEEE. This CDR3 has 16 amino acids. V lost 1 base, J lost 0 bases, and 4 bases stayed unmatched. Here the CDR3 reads CASSLIPSGSTDTQYF. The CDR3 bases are TGTGCCAGCAGCTTGATTCCTAGCGGGAGCACAGATACGCAGTATTTT. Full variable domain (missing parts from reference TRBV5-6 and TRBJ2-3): DAGVTQSPTHLIKTRGQQVTLRCSPKSGHDTVSWYQQALGQGPQFIFQYYEEEERQRGNFPDRFSGHQFPNYSSELNVNALLLGDSALYLCASSLIPSGSTDTQYFGPGTRLTVL.

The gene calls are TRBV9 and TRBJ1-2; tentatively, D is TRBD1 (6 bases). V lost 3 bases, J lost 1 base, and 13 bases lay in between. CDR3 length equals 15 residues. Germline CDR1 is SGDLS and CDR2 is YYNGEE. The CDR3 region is CASSAPQGLNYGYTF. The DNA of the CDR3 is TGTGCCAGCAGCGCGCCACAGGGACTTAACTATGGCTACACCTTC.

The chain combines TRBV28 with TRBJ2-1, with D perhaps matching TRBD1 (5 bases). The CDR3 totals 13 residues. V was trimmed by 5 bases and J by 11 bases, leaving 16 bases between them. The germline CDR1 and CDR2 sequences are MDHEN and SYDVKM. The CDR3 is CASSPPPDRKQFF. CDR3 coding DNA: TGTGCCAGCAGTCCCCCCCCCGACAGAAAGCAGTTCTTC.

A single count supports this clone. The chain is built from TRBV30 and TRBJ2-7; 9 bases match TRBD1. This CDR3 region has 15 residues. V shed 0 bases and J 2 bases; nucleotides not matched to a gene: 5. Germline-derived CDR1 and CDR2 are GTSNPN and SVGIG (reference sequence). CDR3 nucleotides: TGTGCCTGGAGTGTTTTGGACAGGGGTACCTACGAGCAGTACTTC. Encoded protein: CAWSVLDRGTYEQYF. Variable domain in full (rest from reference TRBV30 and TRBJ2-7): SQTIHQWPATLVQPVGSPLSLECTVEGTSNPNLYWYRQAAGRGLQLLFYSVGIGQISSEVPQNLSASRPQDRQFILSSKKLLLSDSGFYLCAWSVLDRGTYEQYFGPGTRLTVT.

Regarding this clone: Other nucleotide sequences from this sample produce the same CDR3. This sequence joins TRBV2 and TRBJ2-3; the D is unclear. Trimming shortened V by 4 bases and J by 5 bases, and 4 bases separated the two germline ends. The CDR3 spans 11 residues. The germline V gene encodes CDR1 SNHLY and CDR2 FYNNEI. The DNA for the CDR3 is TGTGCCAGCAGTGGGGGAGATACGCAGTATTTT. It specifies CASSGGDTQYF.